This T cell receptor (beta chain) appears in the sequencing data of a study of cytomegalovirus exposure and HLA in healthy donors. Overall study context: Early on, a data release was issued that held roughly 80 million unique TCRs from HLA-typed donors.

The germline V and J ends were trimmed by 2 bases and 3 bases, with 7 bases remaining between them. CDR3 length equals 13 residues. The V gene's germline CDR1 is MNHNS and CDR2 SASEGT. Concerning this clone: No antigen is known for it.

PCR used 60 Vbeta primers and 13 Jbeta primers. TCRdb's copy holds only in-frame clones and misses some; the assay was immunoSEQ multiplex PCR. Of 220,000 or so clones in the sample, 70% to 80% are singletons; the top ten hold roughly 2%. Study-wide results and caveats: Sequencing depth roughly uniform across donors was assumed in presence/absence analyses. Donors belonging to an Asian-associated ancestry cluster reportedly showed fewer N-insertions in productive TCRs than the roughly 670-donor mean, according to what a later analysis found. As was reported, the HLA-A and HLA-B alleles of most subjects were accurately predicted from TCR beta sequences.

Source material: PBMCs. This rearrangement joins TRBV6-1 to TRBJ1-2; D call uncertain. This receptor was identified in a woman aged 25 to 45 in good health and CMV-seronegative. The CDR3 DNA is TGTGCCAGCAGTGAACTAGCCCACTATGGCTACACCTTC. It is translated as CASSELAHYGYTF.